Here is one T cell receptor (beta chain) with its context. The sample carries other DNA sequences with the same CDR3. The data were taken from a study of shared clonotypes between healthy human individuals. Study-wide background: CD4 naive and memory got three plates each, CD8 naive two, CD8 memory one.

CD8 cells regarded as naive lacked CD45RO, were positively chosen for CCR7, and omitted terminally differentiated effector memory CD45RA+ cells. Samples underwent the assay at deep level. This table comes from immunoSEQ multiplex PCR, and its TCRdb copy is limited to in-frame clones, with some not included. The sample has millions of clones; 90% to 95% are singletons. V gave up 1 base and J gave up 0 bases, with 8 bases separating them. The CDR3 is 15 amino acids. Germline V gene sequence: CDR1 SNHLY, CDR2 FYNNEI. The V call is TRBV2, the J call TRBJ2-3; a possible D gene is TRBD2 (5 bases). Source material: naive CD8+ T cells from PBMCs. The TCR was taken from a man younger than 30 in good health. Some clones in this sample may be carry-over from other donors' samples. The CDR3 region is CASSEGSGSTDTQYF. CDR3 DNA: TGTGCCAGCAGTGAAGGGTCGGGAAGCACAGATACGCAGTATTTT.